This TCR beta chain came from a study of blood T cell repertoires in COVID-19. Whole-study context: The United States, Italy and Spain were the sources of the acute and convalescent COVID-19 samples. PBMCs, B-cell-depleted T cells, or T cells provided the cDNA or gDNA that made up the material.

Trimming stripped 2 bases from V and 5 bases from J, with 15 bases between. Germline CDR1 KGHSH, CDR2 LQKENI. The CDR3 is made up of 15 amino acids. Per the study methods: Estimation of nucleated cell counts relied on the amplification of reference gene primers. Produced via immunoSEQ multiplex PCR; TCRdb's table is partial and in-frame only. Clone size and the V and J calls come from that table; the DNA yielded D and trimming. This repertoire shows a few hundred thousand clones, around 80% found once; its top ten account for 7.2%. Sequencing was done on a sample of peripheral blood. This chain connects TRBV18 to TRBJ1-2; tentatively, D is TRBD1 (6 bases). The sequence derives from a woman aged 65 to 85 with acute or convalescent COVID-19. CDR3 in DNA: TGTGCCAGCTCACCAGCGGCAGGGGCTGAATATGGCTACACCTTC. Its translation is CASSPAAGAEYGYTF.